Shown below are 2 T cell receptor beta chains from a single sample sequenced in a study of T cell responses to AZD1222 COVID-19 vaccine. Produced via immunoSEQ multiplex PCR; TCRdb's table is partial and in-frame only. The table includes approximately 81,000 clones, about nine tenths detected once. The material sequenced was peripheral blood, taken on day 0 of MenACWY control vaccination. These receptors were taken from an adult in good health.

The V and J genes are TRBV19 and TRBJ2-1; 9 nucleotides agree with TRBD1. Germline CDR1 is LNHDA and CDR2 is SQIVND (reference sequence). Germline trimming cut 5 bases from V and 3 bases from J; bases unmatched to any gene: 5. The CDR3 length is 15 residues. The CDR3 DNA is TGTGCCAGTAGTGTAACAGGGGGCGACTACAATGAGCAGTTCTTC. Its protein product is CASSVTGGDYNEQFF. The full variable domain, with the rest looked up from reference TRBV19 and TRBJ2-1, is DGGITQSPKYLFRKEGQNVTLSCEQNLNHDAMYWYRQDPGQGLRLIYYSQIVNDFQKGDIAEGYSVSREKKESFPLTVTSAQKNPTAFYLCASSVTGGDYNEQFFGPGTRLTVL.

The genes are TRBV7-2 and TRBJ2-1, with no clear D. V lost 4 bases, J lost 2 bases, and 3 bases lay in between. Germline CDR1 SGHTA, CDR2 FQGNSA. This CDR3 has 12 amino acids. CDR3: CASSSAYNEQFF. In DNA form, the CDR3 reads TGTGCCAGCAGCTCCGCCTACAATGAGCAGTTCTTC.